This passage covers 27 T cell receptor beta chains from one sample sequenced in a study of T cells in Graves' hyperthyroidism and ophthalmopathy (dated by TCRdb to between 2019 and 2020). Receptor libraries were prepared by multiplex PCR. TCRdb shows the sequencer as Illumina HiSeq 2000. The TCR beta CDR3 regions were amplified from the RNA transcripts. The TCR CDR3 was subjected to a first round of RT-PCR using the HTBI primer set and the Qiagen OneStep RT-PCR kit. TCRdb trimmed the raw reads at Q25, called clones with MiXCR and kept productive beta chains. Entries that share a CDR3 protein sequence are merged under the most common genes and DNA. Within this sample are 550,000 to 700,000 distinct CDR3 sequences, with approximately 15% of them counted one time only. Of the sample, 4.3% falls within the top ten clones. Material for sequencing was blood. The receptors here all came from a woman between 40 and 50 years old with Graves' ophthalmopathy.

This clonotype was seen ten or more times. The chain uses TRBV12-3 or TRBV12-4 and TRBJ1-5; D not resolved. V was pared by 5 bases and J by 0 bases, with 5 bases between. The CDR3 spans 13 residues. The CDR3 sequence is CASSTDSNQPQHF. The CDR3 DNA follows: TGTGCCAGCAGTACGGATAGCAATCAGCCCCAGCATTTT.

This clonotype has a handful of counts. The rearrangement uses TRBV27 and TRBJ2-7, with 10 positions matching TRBD2. Per germline, CDR1 MNHEY and CDR2 SMNVEV (reference sequence). CDR3 length: 18 residues. The junction had 15 bases not matched to a gene; V was cut back by 4 bases and J by 3 bases. CDR3 nucleotides: TGTGCCAGCAGTTCACTGGAAGGTAGCGGGAGGAATCGCTACGAGCAGTACTTC. Protein sequence: CASSSLEGSGRNRYEQYF.

The table lists this clonotype with a few counts. V and J are TRBV10-2 and TRBJ1-5; D is unresolved. V shed 5 bases and J shed 6 bases, with 23 bases lying between them. The germline gives CDR1 WSHSY, CDR2 SAAADI. This CDR3 is built from 17 residues. CDR3 in amino acids: CASSPDESIGIRQPQHF. In nucleotides, the CDR3 is TGCGCCAGCAGTCCTGATGAGTCGATTGGGATTCGTCAGCCCCAGCATTTT.

This clonotype has a count of ten or more. This chain joins TRBV30 and TRBJ1-2; D is unclear. CDR3 length: 12 amino acids. The V gene's germline CDR1 is GTSNPN and CDR2 SVGIG (reference sequence). V shed 1 base and J shed 4 bases, with 7 bases lying between them. The CDR3 DNA reads as TGTGCCTGGAGTGAGACTTTCTATGGCTACACCTTC. It specifies CAWSETFYGYTF.

CDR3 amino acids: CASSGGTGGRTEAFF. The CDR3 nucleotides read TGTGCCAGCAGCGGGGGGACAGGAGGTCGCACTGAAGCTTTCTTT. The V call is TRBV7-9, the J call TRBJ1-1, with TRBD1 matching over 8 bases. Trimming removed 5 bases from V and 4 bases from J; junction bases left unmatched: 9. CDR1 and CDR2 (germline): SEHNR, FQNEAQ (reference sequence). The CDR3 spans 15 residues.

The genes are TRBV28 and TRBJ1-1; 9 bases map to TRBD1. Germline V CDR1 and CDR2: MDHEN, SYDVKM. This CDR3 is built from 16 residues. V shed 1 base and J 5 bases; nucleotides not matched to a gene: 8. The DNA for the CDR3 is TGTGCCAGCAGTTTATCCGGGACAGGGCCTAGGACTGAAGCTTTCTTT. This encodes CASSLSGTGPRTEAFF.

The V gene is TRBV19, the J gene TRBJ1-1, with no clear D. This CDR3 has 14 residues. V gave up 9 bases and J gave up 3 bases, with 17 bases separating them. CDR1 is LNHDA and CDR2 is SQIVND in the germline V gene (reference sequence). CDR3 loop: CASSLLERDTEAFF. The CDR3 nucleotides are TGTGCCAGCTCCCTCCTCGAGAGGGACACTGAAGCTTTCTTT. The complete variable domain, with remaining parts taken from reference TRBV19 and TRBJ1-1, reads DGGITQSPKYLFRKEGQNVTLSCEQNLNHDAMYWYRQDPGQGLRLIYYSQIVNDFQKGDIAEGYSVSREKKESFPLTVTSAQKNPTAFYLCASSLLERDTEAFFGQGTRLTVV.

This clonotype was seen at least ten times. The gene calls are TRBV20-1 and TRBJ2-5, with D maybe TRBD1 (5 bases). The CDR3 length is 13 residues. Germline V CDR1 and CDR2: DFQATT, SNEGSKA (reference sequence). Trimming took off 5 bases at V and 2 bases at J, with 12 bases between the two ends. CDR3 sequence reads: CSAGHSDQETQYF. In DNA, the CDR3 is TGCAGTGCTGGACATTCGGATCAAGAGACCCAGTACTTC.

The sample holds a few counts of this clonotype. Because the CDR3's place on the DNA is in doubt, the DNA is left out and the CDR3 is given as listed by TCRdb. The CDR3 region is CAWGQGNQPQRF. The chain has TRBV30 and TRBJ1-5; the listed D gene, TRBD1, was not tested against the DNA. Germline CDR1 reads GTSNPN; CDR2 reads SVGIG (reference sequence). Ends included, the CDR3 has 12 residues.

This clonotype showed up many times. The chain employs TRBV7-2 and TRBJ1-6, with 9 bases matching TRBD1. Germline CDR1 and CDR2: SGHTA and FQGNSA. The V segment lost 0 bases and the J segment 10 bases; nucleotides outside the gene matches: 4. The CDR3 loop spans 15 amino acids. CDR3 residues: CASSLADRGRSPLHF. The CDR3 nucleotides are TGTGCCAGCAGCTTAGCGGACAGGGGTCGGTCACCCCTCCACTTT.

There are many counts of this clonotype. The J gene is TRBJ2-7, the V gene TRBV7-2; tentative D call: TRBD2 (6 bases). V was trimmed by 1 base and J by 4 bases, leaving 8 bases between them. Looked up from germline, CDR1 is SGHTA and CDR2 is FQGNSA. The CDR3 runs to 13 residues. In DNA form, the CDR3 reads TGTGCCAGCAGCTTAGGGGCGGGGTACGAGCAGTACTTC. It encodes CASSLGAGYEQYF.

This clonotype has only a few counts. The chain uses TRBV19 and TRBJ2-7, with 10 bases matching TRBD1. V lost 7 bases and J lost 6; bases outside the gene matches: 9. Germline CDR1 reads LNHDA; CDR2 reads SQIVND (reference sequence). The CDR3 runs 14 residues. The CDR3 loop is CASKGDRDRGEQYF. The CDR3 bases are TGTGCCAGTAAAGGGGACCGGGACAGGGGCGAGCAGTACTTC.

This clonotype was detected ten times or more. Sequence at one end of the junction differs from germline and may be a read error. This chain uses TRBV2 with TRBJ2-7; TRBD2 is a possible D gene (5 bases). The CDR3 sequence is 12 residues long. Per the germline V gene, CDR1 is SNHLY and CDR2 is FYNNEI. The CDR3 DNA follows: TGTGCCAGCAACGAGGGAGTAAGCGAGCAGCACTTC. This translates into CASNEGVSEQHF. Together with reference TRBV2 and TRBJ2-7, the CDR3 gives the full variable domain: EPEVTQTPSHQVTQMGQEVILRCVPISNHLYFYWYRQILGQKVEFLVSFYNNEISEKSEIFDDQFSVERPDGSNFTLKIRSTKLEDSAMYFCASNEGVSEQHFGPGTRLTVT.

This clonotype was counted at least ten times. V and J are TRBV28 and TRBJ2-7, with 7 positions matching TRBD1. The V segment lost 6 bases and the J segment 1 base; nucleotides outside the gene matches: 15. The CDR3 is made up of 17 amino acids. Germline lookup yields CDR1 MDHEN and CDR2 SYDVKM. The CDR3 is CASRAIPRQGESYEQYF. The CDR3 DNA reads as TGTGCCAGCAGAGCAATACCTCGACAGGGTGAGTCCTACGAGCAGTACTTC.

In this sample, this clonotype turned up many times. The gene calls are TRBV7-8 and TRBJ2-7, with 7 positions matching TRBD2. The CDR3 totals 15 residues. J was trimmed by 3 bases and V by 0 bases; bases with no gene match: 5. From germline, CDR1 is SGHVS and CDR2 FQNEAQ. The CDR3 is CASSLAAGAFYEQYF. The CDR3 DNA sequence: TGTGCCAGCAGCTTAGCGGCGGGAGCTTTCTACGAGCAGTACTTC.

The genes are TRBV30 and TRBJ1-2; a weak D match, TRBD1 (5 bases). The CDR3 is 15 amino acids. Germline CDR1 is GTSNPN and CDR2 is SVGIG (reference sequence). With 3 bases removed from V and 6 bases from J, the gap between germline ends came to 20 bases. CDR3 sequence: CAWRQETRGTHGYTF. In nucleotides, the CDR3 is TGTGCCTGGAGGCAGGAGACAAGGGGAACTCATGGCTACACCTTC.

This clonotype was seen repeatedly, ten times or more. The chain uses TRBV27 and TRBJ1-2; no clear D. Germline V CDR1 and CDR2: MNHEY, SMNVEV (reference sequence). This CDR3 has 14 amino acids. Deletions cut 0 bases from V and 8 bases from J, with 13 bases between. CDR3 sequence (DNA): TGTGCCAGCAGTTTATCGCGGGGTTCGCGCGGCTACACCTTC. Amino acids: CASSLSRGSRGYTF.

This clonotype turned up a few times. V gene TRBV29-1 combines with J gene TRBJ2-7, with unresolved D. CDR1 is SQVTM and CDR2 is ANQGSEA in the germline V gene. The CDR3 consists of 14 residues. V lost 5 bases, J lost 3 bases, and 17 bases lay in between. CDR3 in amino acids: CSVFRPGSSYEQYF. The CDR3 bases are TGCAGCGTTTTCAGGCCAGGTAGCAGCTACGAGCAGTACTTC.

This clonotype was counted many times. The rearrangement uses TRBV6-5 and TRBJ2-7; no clear D gene. The V gene lost 5 bases and the J gene lost 1 base, with 9 bases spanning the gap. CDR1 is MNHEY and CDR2 is SVGAGI in the germline V gene. The CDR3 sequence is 13 residues long. CDR3 region: CASSIADSYEQYF. The CDR3 DNA sequence: TGTGCCAGCAGTATCGCCGATTCCTACGAGCAGTACTTC.

This chain joins TRBV18 and TRBJ1-3; D remains unclear. The CDR3 consists of 12 residues. The germline V and J ends were trimmed by 2 bases and 8 bases, with 7 bases remaining between them. In germline, CDR1 is KGHSH, CDR2 LQKENI. CDR3 loop: CASSPNVDTIYF. CDR3 in DNA: TGTGCCAGCTCACCAAATGTGGACACCATATATTTT.

This clonotype was recorded at least ten times. In nucleotides, the CDR3 is TGTGCCAGTAGCCTTCTCCGGGGGGCAGCTGAGTATGGCTACACCTTC. Its protein is CASSLLRGAAEYGYTF. The chain recombines TRBV19 with TRBJ1-2; D might be TRBD1 (6 bases). The V gene's germline CDR1 is LNHDA and CDR2 SQIVND (reference sequence). Trimming cost V 6 bases and J 5 bases, with 22 bases left between them. The CDR3 runs 16 residues.

The J gene is TRBJ2-5, the V gene TRBV20-1; possibly TRBD1 or TRBD2 for D (5 bases each). In germline, CDR1 is DFQATT, CDR2 SNEGSKA (reference sequence). This CDR3 is 11 amino acids long. V lost 6 bases, J lost 3 bases, and 8 bases lay in between. The CDR3 is CSAGVEETQYF. The CDR3 region has the DNA TGCAGTGCGGGGGTGGAAGAGACCCAGTACTTC.

This clonotype was observed many times. This chain uses TRBV28 with TRBJ2-7, with a tentative D call TRBD1 (6 bases). CDR1 and CDR2 from the germline V gene are MDHEN and SYDVKM. This CDR3 is built from 17 residues. Trimming removed 3 bases from V and 0 bases from J, with 18 bases in between. DNA of the CDR3: TGTGCCAGCAGTTTCGGGCCCCTACAGGGTAGCTCCTACGAGCAGTACTTC. Translated: CASSFGPLQGSSYEQYF.

The chain recombines TRBV19 with TRBJ1-5; tentatively, D is TRBD1 (5 bases). Germline CDR1 and CDR2: LNHDA and SQIVND (reference sequence). With 11 bases removed from V and 0 bases from J, the gap between germline ends came to 26 bases. The CDR3 extends over 18 amino acids. Here the CDR3 DNA reads TGTGCCGGCACGATACAGGCAGTGGCGAATTATAGCAATCAGCCCCAGCATTTT. Encoded protein: CAGTIQAVANYSNQPQHF.

This clonotype was recorded a few times. The chain couples TRBV28 to TRBJ2-2; 9 nucleotides match TRBD1. V shed 6 bases and J 5 bases; nucleotides not matched to a gene: 7. This CDR3 has 15 amino acids. Germline V gives CDR1 MDHEN, CDR2 SYDVKM. The CDR3: CASRKTGGGTGELFF. CDR3 in DNA: TGTGCCAGCAGAAAGACAGGGGGAGGGACCGGGGAGCTGTTTTTT.

In its sample, this clonotype was seen many times. The chain couples TRBV27 to TRBJ1-2; 9 bases map to TRBD1. Unmatched junction bases numbered 9, after V lost 4 bases and J lost 0 bases. The CDR3 consists of 17 residues. In germline, CDR1 is MNHEY, CDR2 SMNVEV (reference sequence). The CDR3 protein is CASSSIRDRATNYGYTF. DNA for the CDR3: TGTGCCAGCAGTTCAATCCGGGACAGGGCCACTAACTATGGCTACACCTTC.

This clonotype was picked up a small number of times. The rearrangement links TRBV11-2 to TRBJ2-2, with D possibly matching TRBD2 (6 bases). The CDR3 length is 16 residues. V lost 5 bases and J lost 0, with 13 bases in between. Germline loops: CDR1 SGHAT, CDR2 FQNNGV. The CDR3 reads CASSPRRDANTGELFF. As DNA, the CDR3 is TGTGCCAGCAGCCCTCGGCGGGATGCGAACACCGGGGAGCTGTTTTTT.